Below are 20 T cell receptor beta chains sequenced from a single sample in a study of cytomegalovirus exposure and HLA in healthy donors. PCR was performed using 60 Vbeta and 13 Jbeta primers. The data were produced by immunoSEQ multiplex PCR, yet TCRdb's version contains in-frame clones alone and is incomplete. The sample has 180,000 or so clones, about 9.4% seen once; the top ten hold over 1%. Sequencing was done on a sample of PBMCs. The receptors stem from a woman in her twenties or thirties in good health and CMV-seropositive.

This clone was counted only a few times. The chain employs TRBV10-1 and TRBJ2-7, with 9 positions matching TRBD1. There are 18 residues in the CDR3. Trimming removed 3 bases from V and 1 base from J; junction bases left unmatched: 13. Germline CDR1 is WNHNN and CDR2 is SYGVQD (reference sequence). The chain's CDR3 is CASSEVTGGDAWSYEQYF. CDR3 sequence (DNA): TGCGCCAGCAGTGAAGTGACAGGGGGGGATGCGTGGTCCTACGAGCAGTACTTC.

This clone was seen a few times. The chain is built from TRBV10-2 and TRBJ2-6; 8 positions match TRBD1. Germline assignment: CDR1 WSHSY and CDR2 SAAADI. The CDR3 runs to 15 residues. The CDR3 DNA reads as TGCGCATGGACAGGGTTGAATTCTGGGGCCAACGTCCTGACTTTC. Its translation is CAWTGLNSGANVLTF.

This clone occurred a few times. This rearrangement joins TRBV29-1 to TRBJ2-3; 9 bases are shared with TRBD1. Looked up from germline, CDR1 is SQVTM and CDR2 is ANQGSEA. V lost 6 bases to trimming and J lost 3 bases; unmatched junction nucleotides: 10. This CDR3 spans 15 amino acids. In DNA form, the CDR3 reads TGCAGCGTGCATCACGGGACAGGGAATACAGATACGCAGTATTTT. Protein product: CSVHHGTGNTDTQYF.

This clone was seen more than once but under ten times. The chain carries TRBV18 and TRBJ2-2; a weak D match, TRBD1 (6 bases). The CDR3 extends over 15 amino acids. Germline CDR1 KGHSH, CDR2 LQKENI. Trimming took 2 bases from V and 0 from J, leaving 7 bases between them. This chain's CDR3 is CASSPKGANTGELFF. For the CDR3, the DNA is TGTGCCAGCTCACCAAAGGGGGCGAACACCGGGGAGCTGTTTTTT.

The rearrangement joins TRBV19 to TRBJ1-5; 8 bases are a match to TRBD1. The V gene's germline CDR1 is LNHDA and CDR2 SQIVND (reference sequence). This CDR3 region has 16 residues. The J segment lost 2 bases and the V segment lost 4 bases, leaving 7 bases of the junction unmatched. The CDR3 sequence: CASSSRGRGGNQPQHF. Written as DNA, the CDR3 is TGTGCCAGTAGTAGCAGGGGGCGCGGTGGCAATCAGCCCCAGCATTTT.

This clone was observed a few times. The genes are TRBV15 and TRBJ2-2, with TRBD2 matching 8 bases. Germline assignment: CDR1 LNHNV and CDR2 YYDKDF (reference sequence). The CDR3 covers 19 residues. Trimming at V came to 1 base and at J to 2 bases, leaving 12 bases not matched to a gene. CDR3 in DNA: TGTGCCACCAGCAGAGCCCATCCGGGACTAGTCCGTAACACCGGGGAGCTGTTTTTT. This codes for CATSRAHPGLVRNTGELFF. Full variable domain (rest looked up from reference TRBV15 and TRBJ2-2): DAMVIQNPRYQVTQFGKPVTLSCSQTLNHNVMYWYQQKSSQAPKLLFHYYDKDFNNEADTPDNFQSRRPNTSFCFLDIRSPGLGDTAMYLCATSRAHPGLVRNTGELFFGEGSRLTVL.

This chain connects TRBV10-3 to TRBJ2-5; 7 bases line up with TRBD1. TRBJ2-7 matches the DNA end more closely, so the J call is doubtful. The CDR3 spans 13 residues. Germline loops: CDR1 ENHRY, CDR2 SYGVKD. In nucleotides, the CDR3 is TGTGCCATCAGTCCGGGACAGACCTACGAGCAGTACTTC. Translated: CAISPGQTYEQYF.

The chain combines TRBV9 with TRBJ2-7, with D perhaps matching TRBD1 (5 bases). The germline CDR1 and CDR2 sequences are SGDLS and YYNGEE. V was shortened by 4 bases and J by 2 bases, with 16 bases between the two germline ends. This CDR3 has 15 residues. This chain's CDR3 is CASSRQGWETYEQYF. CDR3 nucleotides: TGTGCCAGCAGCCGTCAGGGTTGGGAAACCTACGAGCAGTACTTC.

The CDR3 DNA follows: TGTGCCAGCAGCTTGTGGGCAGGGGGCAACACCGGGGAGCTGTTTTTT. This gives the protein CASSLWAGGNTGELFF. The chain combines TRBV5-6 with TRBJ2-2; 8 bases align to TRBD1. CDR1 SGHDT and CDR2 YYEEEE come from the germline V gene. Trimming cost V 1 base and J 2 bases; bases outside gene matches: 4. This CDR3 is built from 16 residues.

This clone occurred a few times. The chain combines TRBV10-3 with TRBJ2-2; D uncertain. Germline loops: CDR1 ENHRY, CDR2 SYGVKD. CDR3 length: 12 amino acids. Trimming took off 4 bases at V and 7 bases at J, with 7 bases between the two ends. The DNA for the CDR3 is TGTGCCATCAGTGTTTCCTACGGGGAGCTGTTTTTT. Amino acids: CAISVSYGELFF.

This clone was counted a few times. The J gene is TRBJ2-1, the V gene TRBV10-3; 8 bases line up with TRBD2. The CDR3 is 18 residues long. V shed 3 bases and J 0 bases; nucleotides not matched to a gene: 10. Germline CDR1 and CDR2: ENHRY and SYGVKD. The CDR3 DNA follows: TGTGCCATCAGTGATCTGGCGGGAGGACAGAGCTCCTACAATGAGCAGTTCTTC. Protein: CAISDLAGGQSSYNEQFF.

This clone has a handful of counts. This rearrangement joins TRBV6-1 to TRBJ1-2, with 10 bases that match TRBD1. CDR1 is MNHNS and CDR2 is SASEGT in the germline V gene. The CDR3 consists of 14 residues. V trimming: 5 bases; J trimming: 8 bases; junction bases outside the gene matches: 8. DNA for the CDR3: TGTGCCAGCAGTCCCGGACAGGGGGGAGACGGCTACACCTTC. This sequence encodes CASSPGQGGDGYTF.

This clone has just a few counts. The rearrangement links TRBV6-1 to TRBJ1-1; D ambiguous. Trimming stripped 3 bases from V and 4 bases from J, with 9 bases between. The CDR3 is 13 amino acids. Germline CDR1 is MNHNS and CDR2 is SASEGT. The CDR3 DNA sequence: TGTGCCAGCAGTGACAGAGGCGCCACTGAAGCTTTCTTT. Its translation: CASSDRGATEAFF.

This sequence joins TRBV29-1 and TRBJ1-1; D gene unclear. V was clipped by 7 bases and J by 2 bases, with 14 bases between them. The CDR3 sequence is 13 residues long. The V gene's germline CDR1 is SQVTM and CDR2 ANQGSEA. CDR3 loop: CSAGSPGNTEAFF. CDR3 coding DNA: TGCAGCGCCGGGTCTCCCGGAAACACTGAAGCTTTCTTT.

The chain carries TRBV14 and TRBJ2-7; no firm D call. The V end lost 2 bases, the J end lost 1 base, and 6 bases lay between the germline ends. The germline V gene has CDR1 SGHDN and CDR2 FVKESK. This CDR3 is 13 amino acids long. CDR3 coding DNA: TGTGCCAGCAGCCAACAGGATTCCTACGAGCAGTACTTC. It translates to CASSQQDSYEQYF.

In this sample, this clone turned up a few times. CDR3 sequence: CASGLSGSGRKGEQYF. The CDR3 coding sequence is TGTGCTAGTGGCCTCTCGGGAAGCGGGAGAAAAGGCGAGCAGTACTTC. The chain is built from TRBV12-5 and TRBJ2-7; 8 bases align to TRBD2. CDR3 length: 16 amino acids. Trimming removed 6 bases from V and 6 bases from J; junction bases left unmatched: 16. CDR1 and CDR2 from the germline V gene are LGHNT and FRNRAP.

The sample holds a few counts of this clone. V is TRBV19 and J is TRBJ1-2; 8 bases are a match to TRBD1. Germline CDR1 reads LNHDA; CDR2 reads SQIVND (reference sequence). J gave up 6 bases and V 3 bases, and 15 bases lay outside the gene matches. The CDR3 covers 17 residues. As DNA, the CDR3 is TGTGCCAGTAGTATCTGGGCCGGATCGACAGGGGCGGATGGCTACACCTTC. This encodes CASSIWAGSTGADGYTF. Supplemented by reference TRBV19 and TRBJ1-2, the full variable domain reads DGGITQSPKYLFRKEGQNVTLSCEQNLNHDAMYWYRQDPGQGLRLIYYSQIVNDFQKGDIAEGYSVSREKKESFPLTVTSAQKNPTAFYLCASSIWAGSTGADGYTFGSGTRLTVV.

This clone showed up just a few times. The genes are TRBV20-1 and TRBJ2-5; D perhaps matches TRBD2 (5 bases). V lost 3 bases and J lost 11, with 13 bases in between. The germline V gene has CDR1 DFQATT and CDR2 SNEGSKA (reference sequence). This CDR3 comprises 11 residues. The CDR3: CSASYYGEQYF. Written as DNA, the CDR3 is TGCAGTGCTAGCTATTACGGGGAGCAGTACTTC.

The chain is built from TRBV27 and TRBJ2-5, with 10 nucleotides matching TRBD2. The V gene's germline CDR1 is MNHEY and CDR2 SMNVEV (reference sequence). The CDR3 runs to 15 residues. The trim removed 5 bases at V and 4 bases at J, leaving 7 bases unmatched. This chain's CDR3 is CASSVGLAVVETQYF. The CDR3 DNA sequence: TGTGCCAGCAGTGTCGGACTAGCGGTCGTAGAGACCCAGTACTTC.

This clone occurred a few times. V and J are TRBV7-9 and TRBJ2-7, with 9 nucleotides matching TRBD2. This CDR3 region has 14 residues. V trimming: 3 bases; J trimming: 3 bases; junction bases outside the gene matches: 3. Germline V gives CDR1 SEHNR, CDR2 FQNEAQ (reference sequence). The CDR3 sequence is CASSLGLADYEQYF. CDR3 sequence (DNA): TGTGCCAGCAGCTTGGGACTAGCAGACTACGAGCAGTACTTC.